This entry lists 16 T cell receptor beta chains sequenced from one sample in a study of breast tumors, draining lymph nodes, adjacent tissues. Breast cancer patients provided tissue from their axillary draining lymph nodes. TCRdb re-derived calls from the multiplex PCR reads in MiXCR, one entry per CDR3 protein. This table has approximately 210,000 distinct CDR3 sequences, approximately 30% appearing once. Material: axillary lymph node tissue. These TCRs come from a female donor with breast cancer. Some clones in this sample may be carry-over from other donors' samples.

This clonotype was observed many times. V gene TRBV3-1 combines with J gene TRBJ2-3; the D is unclear. CDR1 and CDR2 (germline): LGHDT, YNNKEL (reference sequence). The CDR3 contains 15 residues. V was shortened by 5 bases and J by 0 bases, with 12 bases between the two germline ends. CDR3 bases: TGTGCCAGCAGCACCGGCAACCCTAGCACAGATACGCAGTATTTT. Translated: CASSTGNPSTDTQYF.

This clonotype came up many times. One base away lies a much larger clone, so this may be a sequencing read error. The J gene is TRBJ2-1, the V gene TRBV20-1, with a weak D call TRBD1 (5 bases). CDR1 DFQATT and CDR2 SNEGSKA come from the germline V gene (reference sequence). CDR3 size: 12 residues. CDR3 DNA: TGCAGTGCTAGAGGGGGCTACAATGAGCCGTTCTTC. This translates into CSARGGYNEPFF.

In its sample, this clonotype was seen many times. J is TRBJ2-7 and V is TRBV19; 9 nucleotides agree with TRBD2. V was pared by 6 bases and J by 0 bases, with 24 bases of the junction left unmatched. CDR1 and CDR2 from the germline V gene are LNHDA and SQIVND (reference sequence). The CDR3 has 21 residues. The CDR3 sequence: CASSARGGDSGSTRSSYEQYF. The CDR3 DNA reads TGTGCCAGTAGCGCTCGGGGAGGCGATAGCGGGAGTACAAGGAGCTCCTACGAGCAGTACTTC.

This clonotype was picked up many times. The V gene is TRBV12-5, the J gene TRBJ1-2; no clear D. CDR3 length equals 13 residues. The V gene's germline CDR1 is LGHNT and CDR2 FRNRAP. Trimming cost V 6 bases and J 4 bases, with 12 bases left between them. CDR3 DNA: TGTGCTAGTGGAACCACGCGTACCTATGGCTACACCTTC. Translated, it gives CASGTTRTYGYTF.

The table lists this clonotype with many counts. This chain links TRBV20-1 with TRBJ2-1; 7 bases match TRBD2. V dropped 2 bases and J dropped 2; count of bases not matched to a gene: 9. Germline CDR1 reads DFQATT; CDR2 reads SNEGSKA (reference sequence). The CDR3 is made up of 16 amino acids. The CDR3 DNA reads as TGCAGTGCTAGAATCCCTAGCGGTAATACCTACAATGAGCAGTTCTTC. This encodes CSARIPSGNTYNEQFF.

This clonotype was detected ten times or more. The V and J genes are TRBV28 and TRBJ1-6, with 7 bases that match TRBD1. V lost 6 bases and J lost 7; bases outside the gene matches: 3. Germline V lookup: CDR1 MDHEN, CDR2 SYDVKM. The CDR3 covers 13 residues. In DNA, the CDR3 is TGTGCCAGCAGCCAGACAGGGAATTCACCCCTCCACTTT. This encodes CASSQTGNSPLHF.

This clonotype was detected ten times or more. With a much larger clone just one base away, this may be a read error. The V call is TRBV6-6, the J call TRBJ1-2; the match to TRBD1 covers 7 bases. The CDR3 has 16 amino acids. V was clipped by 7 bases and J by 2 bases; unmatched bases: 13. Germline-derived CDR1 and CDR2 are MNHNY and SVGAGI (reference sequence). The CDR3 sequence: CASKQRSGTANYGYTF. CDR3 nucleotides: TGTGCCAGCAAGCAGCGGTCAGGGACAGCAAACTATGGCTACACCTTC.

The sample holds many counts of this clonotype. This chain connects TRBV7-4 to TRBJ1-5; D is unclear. V was trimmed by 10 bases and J by 0 bases, leaving 13 bases between them. The CDR3 is made up of 14 amino acids. Germline V CDR1 and CDR2: SGHVT, SQSDAQ. In nucleotides, the CDR3 is TGTGCCAACCCCCCGAGCCTTAGCAATCAGCCCCAGCATTTT. Translated: CANPPSLSNQPQHF.

This clonotype was seen many times. The gene calls are TRBV5-1 and TRBJ2-7, with D unclear. V was shortened by 0 bases and J by 3 bases, with 16 bases between the two germline ends. Germline loops: CDR1 SGHRS, CDR2 YFSETQ. CDR3 length: 16 residues. CDR3 nucleotides: TGCGCCAGCAGCTTGGGCCCCCCGGACCAGCTCTACGAGCAGTACTTC. It specifies CASSLGPPDQLYEQYF.

This clonotype appeared many times. V usage is TRBV5-1 and J usage is TRBJ2-1; 12 bases agree with TRBD2. Trimming removed 4 bases from V and 12 bases from J; junction bases left unmatched: 17. The length of the CDR3 is 17 residues. Germline V lookup: CDR1 SGHRS, CDR2 YFSETQ. The CDR3 coding sequence is TGCGCCAGCAGCCCGGGGGTGGGGACTAGCGGGCGTTGGGTGCAGTTCTTC. This codes for CASSPGVGTSGRWVQFF.

The table lists this clonotype with many counts. The chain combines TRBV19 with TRBJ1-1, with TRBD1 matching 7 bases. The CDR3 has 13 amino acids. Germline V gene data show CDR1 as LNHDA and CDR2 as SQIVND (reference sequence). With V trimmed by 4 bases and J by 5 bases, 4 bases remained unmatched. The CDR3 sequence: CASSRAGGTEAFF. The CDR3, as DNA: TGTGCCAGTAGTAGGGCAGGGGGGACTGAAGCTTTCTTT. The whole variable domain, filled in from reference TRBV19 and TRBJ1-1, reads DGGITQSPKYLFRKEGQNVTLSCEQNLNHDAMYWYRQDPGQGLRLIYYSQIVNDFQKGDIAEGYSVSREKKESFPLTVTSAQKNPTAFYLCASSRAGGTEAFFGQGTRLTVV.

V is TRBV7-6 and J is TRBJ2-3, with D perhaps TRBD1 or TRBD2 (5 bases each). The CDR3 consists of 16 residues. Germline V gene sequence: CDR1 SGHVS, CDR2 FNYEAQ. V was clipped by 0 bases and J by 11 bases, with 21 bases between them. The CDR3 nucleotides are TGTGCCAGCAGCTTAGCTTCAGGGAGCTCCTACAATGAGCAGTATTTT. Protein sequence: CASSLASGSSYNEQYF.

This clonotype was detected many times. This chain joins TRBV30 and TRBJ2-7; D remains unclear. V lost 1 base and J 6 bases, leaving 7 bases between the germline ends. The CDR3 runs 11 residues. Germline lookup yields CDR1 GTSNPN and CDR2 SVGIG (reference sequence). In nucleotides, the CDR3 is TGTGCCTGGAGTGCTCTGGCCGAGCAGTACTTC. Translated, it gives CAWSALAEQYF.

Many counts were recorded for this clonotype. The chain uses TRBV14 and TRBJ1-3, with D perhaps TRBD1 (6 bases). Germline values: CDR1 SGHDN, CDR2 FVKESK. This CDR3 comprises 15 residues. V gave up 2 bases and J gave up 5 bases, with 13 bases separating them. CDR3 region: CASSQFGGQRNTIYF. CDR3 bases: TGTGCCAGCAGCCAATTCGGGGGGCAGAGAAACACCATATATTTT.

This clonotype was detected ten times or more. The CDR3 DNA reads as TGTGCCAGCAGTGTGACGGCGACTGGGGCCAACGTCCTGACTTTC. Protein: CASSVTATGANVLTF. The V call is TRBV2, the J call TRBJ2-6; D not resolved. Germline CDR1 SNHLY, CDR2 FYNNEI. V dropped 4 bases and J dropped 2 bases, with 9 bases sitting between them. This CDR3 has 15 residues. The whole variable domain, filled in from reference TRBV2 and TRBJ2-6, reads EPEVTQTPSHQVTQMGQEVILRCVPISNHLYFYWYRQILGQKVEFLVSFYNNEISEKSEIFDDQFSVERPDGSNFTLKIRSTKLEDSAMYFCASSVTATGANVLTFGAGSRLTVL.

This chain connects TRBV24-1 to TRBJ2-5; 8 bases align to TRBD1. With V trimmed by 1 base and J by 5 bases, 5 bases remained unmatched. CDR1 KGHDR and CDR2 SFDVKD come from the germline V gene. The CDR3 is 15 residues long. The CDR3: CATSDLGQGGETQYF. The CDR3 DNA reads TGTGCCACCAGTGATTTAGGACAGGGTGGCGAGACCCAGTACTTC.